Described below is a single TCR beta chain sequence and its context. V lost 7 bases, J lost 4 bases, and 10 bases stayed unmatched. The CDR3 loop spans 16 amino acids. The germline gives CDR1 LNHDA, CDR2 SQIVND (reference sequence). The assay was immunoSEQ multiplex PCR, and TCRdb's table has in-frame clones only and misses some. Of about 770,000 clones listed, 72% are singletons. This entry comes from a study of shared clonotypes between healthy human individuals. The source material was memory CD4+ T cells sorted from blood. As to subset: CD45RA-negative fraction. This chain links TRBV19 with TRBJ2-5, with 12 bases identical to TRBD1. This TCR was recovered from a woman between 25 and 40 years old in good health. The CDR3 is CASTLRGTGGPETQYF. The CDR3 DNA reads as TGTGCCAGTACCCTAAGAGGGACAGGGGGCCCAGAGACCCAGTACTTC.